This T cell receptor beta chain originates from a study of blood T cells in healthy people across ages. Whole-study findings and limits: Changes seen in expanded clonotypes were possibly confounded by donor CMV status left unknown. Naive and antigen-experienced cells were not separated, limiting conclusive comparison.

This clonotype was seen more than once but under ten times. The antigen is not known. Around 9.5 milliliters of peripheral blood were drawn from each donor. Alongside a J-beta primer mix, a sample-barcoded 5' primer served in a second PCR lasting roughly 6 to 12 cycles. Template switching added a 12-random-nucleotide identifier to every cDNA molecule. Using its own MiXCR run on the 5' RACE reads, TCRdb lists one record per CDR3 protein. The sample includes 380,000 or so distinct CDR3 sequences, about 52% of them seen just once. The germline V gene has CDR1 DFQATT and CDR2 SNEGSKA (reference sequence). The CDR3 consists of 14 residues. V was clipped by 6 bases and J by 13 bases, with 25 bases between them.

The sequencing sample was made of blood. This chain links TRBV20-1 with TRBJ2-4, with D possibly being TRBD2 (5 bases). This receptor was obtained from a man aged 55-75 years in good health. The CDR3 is CSAQSQAGRTAQYF. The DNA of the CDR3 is TGCAGTGCCCAATCCCAGGCGGGCCGCACGGCGCAGTACTTC.